This record covers a single TCR beta chain. The data were obtained in a study of cytomegalovirus exposure and HLA in healthy donors. Study summary: A preliminary data release comprised around 90 million unique TCRs obtained from HLA-typed donors.

The PCR was carried out with 60 Vbeta primers and 13 Jbeta primers. Study processing details: It was a later analysis that counted about 80 million unique TCR beta chains, of which 8.5 million to 12 million were shared. Data came from immunoSEQ multiplex PCR; TCRdb stores just in-frame clones and leaves some out. The V and J calls and clone size are taken from that table; D and trimming were inferred from the DNA. The sample records 130,000 or so clones, more than 75% being singletons. Nominal health characterized the donors when sampled, though unrecorded immune exposures were likely. Germline-derived CDR1 and CDR2 are SGHTA and FQGTGA. This CDR3 has 15 amino acids. V trimming: 4 bases; J trimming: 1 base; junction bases outside the gene matches: 5.

The TCR sequence derives from a male donor in good health and CMV-seronegative. The chain recombines TRBV7-3 with TRBJ2-3, with 7 bases identical to TRBD2. The sample was PBMCs. The CDR3: CASSSGAGGTDTQYF. The CDR3, as DNA: TGTGCCAGCAGCTCCGGGGCGGGGGGCACAGATACGCAGTATTTT. Using reference TRBV7-3 and TRBJ2-3 for the parts outside the CDR3, the full variable domain is GAGVSQTPSNKVTEKGKYVELRCDPISGHTALYWYRQSLGQGPEFLIYFQGTGAADDSGLPNDRFFAVRPEGSVSTLKIQRTERGDSAVYLCASSSGAGGTDTQYFGPGTRLTVL.